These 9 T cell receptor beta chains originate from one sample sequenced in a study of blood T cell repertoires in COVID-19. The repertoire was sequenced with immunoSEQ multiplex PCR; TCRdb's copy has only in-frame clones and lacks some. The table has roughly 73,000 clones, roughly 91% seen once. Material: peripheral blood. The origin of the receptors is a woman at least 80 years old with active or convalescent COVID-19.

The chain recombines TRBV7-2 with TRBJ2-1; TRBD2 matches at 7 bases. Germline CDR1 reads SGHTA; CDR2 reads FQGNSA. This CDR3 is 16 amino acids long. V was pared by 1 base and J by 0 bases, with 3 bases of the junction left unmatched. In DNA form, the CDR3 reads TGTGCCAGCAGCTTAGTGGGGGGGGGCTCCTACAATGAGCAGTTCTTC. The encoded protein is CASSLVGGGSYNEQFF.

The V gene is TRBV9, the J gene TRBJ1-6; D is unresolved. Germline-derived CDR1 and CDR2 are SGDLS and YYNGEE. The CDR3 has 16 residues. V lost 5 bases, J lost 0 bases, and 12 bases lay in between. The CDR3 loop reads CASSLTQSSYNSPLHF. The CDR3 DNA is TGTGCCAGCAGTCTTACTCAAAGCTCCTATAATTCACCCCTCCACTTT.

This chain joins TRBV7-3 and TRBJ1-2, with 9 bases lining up with TRBD1. CDR3 size: 16 residues. V lost 4 bases, J lost 6 bases, and 12 bases stayed unmatched. CDR1 is SGHTA and CDR2 is FQGTGA in the germline V gene. CDR3 DNA: TGTGCCAGCAGCTCCCCCCCAGGGACAGGGTCGAATGGCTACACCTTC. Translation: CASSSPPGTGSNGYTF.

This clone came up once. The rearrangement links TRBV27 to TRBJ1-2, with TRBD1 matching over 9 bases. This CDR3 region has 14 residues. Germline values: CDR1 MNHEY, CDR2 SMNVEV (reference sequence). With V trimmed by 4 bases and J by 5 bases, 5 bases remained unmatched. The CDR3 nucleotides are TGTGCCAGCAGTTGGGACAGGGCTGGGTATGGCTACACCTTC. Protein sequence: CASSWDRAGYGYTF.

V usage is TRBV7-3 and J usage is TRBJ1-1, with D uncertain. Trimming left V 3 bases short and J 8 bases short, with 13 bases between. This CDR3 has 13 amino acids. Germline CDR1 SGHTA, CDR2 FQGTGA. CDR3 sequence (DNA): TGTGCCAGCAGCTTTACCGGGAAAACGGAAGCTTTCTTT. Amino acid sequence: CASSFTGKTEAFF.

This chain connects TRBV19 to TRBJ2-7; 7 bases match TRBD2. Trimming cost V 5 bases and J 3 bases; bases outside gene matches: 10. There are 15 residues in the CDR3. The V gene's germline CDR1 is LNHDA and CDR2 SQIVND (reference sequence). The CDR3, as DNA: TGTGCCAGTAGTCCGACAAGGGGAGGGAACTACGAGCAGTACTTC. Encoded protein: CASSPTRGGNYEQYF.

The chain uses TRBV20-1 and TRBJ1-1; D is perhaps TRBD1 (5 bases). The germline CDR1 and CDR2 sequences are DFQATT and SNEGSKA (reference sequence). Trimming stripped 8 bases from V and 5 bases from J, with 9 bases between. The CDR3 length is 10 residues. DNA of the CDR3: TGCAGTCCGGGGGGGACTGAAGCTTTCTTT. This translates into CSPGGTEAFF.

The chain recombines TRBV7-8 with TRBJ1-2, with 10 bases fitting TRBD1. CDR3 length: 15 amino acids. Germline values: CDR1 SGHVS, CDR2 FQNEAQ. The junction had 11 bases not matched to a gene; V was cut back by 5 bases and J by 8 bases. The CDR3 sequence: CASSDDRGLEGGYTF. The CDR3 nucleotides are TGTGCCAGCAGCGACGACAGGGGGCTAGAGGGCGGCTACACCTTC.

This clone was seen more than once but under ten times. J is TRBJ2-7 and V is TRBV27; 9 bases map to TRBD2. The germline CDR1 and CDR2 sequences are MNHEY and SMNVEV (reference sequence). V lost 3 bases to trimming and J lost 4 bases; unmatched junction nucleotides: 1. There are 13 residues in the CDR3. CDR3 loop: CASSFLAGYEQYF. CDR3 sequence (DNA): TGTGCCAGCAGTTTCCTAGCGGGGTACGAGCAGTACTTC.